Listed here are 9 T cell receptor beta chains from one sample, sequenced in a study of shared clonotypes between healthy human individuals. The naive CD8 subset, CD45RO-negative cells positively selected for CCR7, excluded terminally differentiated effector memory CD45RA+ cells. Here immunoSEQ multiplex PCR was the method, and the copy in TCRdb shows in-frame clones only, minus some. The table has about 2.1 million clones, about 93% seen once. The material sequenced was naive CD8+ T cells from PBMCs. These TCRs come from a man younger than 35 in good health. Some clones in this sample may be carry-over from other donors' samples.

The chain links TRBV7-9 to TRBJ2-5; D is possibly TRBD2 (5 bases). The CDR3 sequence is 13 residues long. Germline V gene lookup returns CDR1 SEHNR and CDR2 FQNEAQ (reference sequence). V lost 5 bases to trimming and J lost 5 bases, with 12 bases between them. The CDR3 nucleotides are TGTGCCAGCAGCCCCGGGATGGCGGAGACCCAGTACTTC. Residues: CASSPGMAETQYF.

This chain joins TRBV7-3 and TRBJ2-3; D unresolved. Germline V lookup: CDR1 SGHTA, CDR2 FQGTGA. V shed 6 bases and J shed 4 bases, with 11 bases lying between them. The CDR3 is made up of 13 amino acids. The CDR3 reads CASRPVGSDTQYF. The CDR3 DNA sequence: TGTGCCAGCAGACCGGTGGGTTCAGATACGCAGTATTTT.

V is TRBV7-8 and J is TRBJ2-7; perhaps TRBD2 as D (6 bases). Germline values: CDR1 SGHVS, CDR2 FQNEAQ. The V gene lost 1 base and the J gene lost 0 bases, with 22 bases spanning the gap. The CDR3 runs 19 residues. Here the CDR3 reads CASSLGVFMGTSNSYEQYF. CDR3 coding DNA: TGTGCCAGCAGCTTAGGGGTATTTATGGGGACTTCTAACTCCTACGAGCAGTACTTC.

The chain has TRBV2 and TRBJ2-3; D is undetermined. CDR1 is SNHLY, CDR2 FYNNEI, per germline. The CDR3 loop spans 17 amino acids. V was cut by 4 bases and J by 0 bases, with 17 bases left in between. DNA for the CDR3: TGTGCCAGCAGTGTCCACAAACGAGAGCCGAGCACAGATACGCAGTATTTT. It translates to CASSVHKREPSTDTQYF. The full variable domain, its missing parts supplied by reference TRBV2 and TRBJ2-3, is EPEVTQTPSHQVTQMGQEVILRCVPISNHLYFYWYRQILGQKVEFLVSFYNNEISEKSEIFDDQFSVERPDGSNFTLKIRSTKLEDSAMYFCASSVHKREPSTDTQYFGPGTRLTVL.

The chain employs TRBV10-3 and TRBJ2-1; 11 positions match TRBD1. Germline-derived CDR1 and CDR2 are ENHRY and SYGVKD. This CDR3 comprises 15 residues. V lost 6 bases, J lost 6 bases, and 7 bases stayed unmatched. The CDR3 region has the DNA TGTGCCATCAGAACTCCCGGGACAGGGGGCAATGAGCAGTTCTTC. Its protein is CAIRTPGTGGNEQFF.

V is TRBV2 and J is TRBJ1-5; D remains unclear. CDR3 length: 14 amino acids. V lost 2 bases and J 6 bases, leaving 11 bases between the germline ends. Germline V gene sequence: CDR1 SNHLY, CDR2 FYNNEI. CDR3 sequence reads: CASSEYGGLQPQHF. The CDR3 DNA follows: TGTGCCAGCAGTGAATACGGCGGGCTTCAGCCCCAGCATTTT.

The CDR3 is CASSSILDRGINYGYTF. DNA for the CDR3: TGTGCCAGCAGCTCCATACTTGACAGGGGAATTAACTATGGCTACACCTTC. The gene calls are TRBV13 and TRBJ1-2; 8 nucleotides agree with TRBD1. V dropped 4 bases and J dropped 1; count of bases not matched to a gene: 11. CDR1 PRHDT and CDR2 FYEKMQ come from the germline V gene (reference sequence). CDR3 size: 17 residues.

The chain carries TRBV14 and TRBJ2-7; D is undetermined. CDR1 is SGHDN, CDR2 FVKESK, per germline. Trimming cost V 4 bases and J 3 bases, with 13 bases left between them. CDR3 length: 14 amino acids. CDR3 sequence (DNA): TGTGCCAGCAGCCCAGACTTTGAGGACTACGAGCAGTACTTC. This encodes CASSPDFEDYEQYF.

The chain uses TRBV4-3 and TRBJ2-7; D uncertain. The CDR3 totals 15 residues. Germline loops: CDR1 LGHNA, CDR2 YSLEER. Trimming left V 0 bases short and J 1 base short, with 10 bases between. The CDR3, as DNA: TGCGCCAGCAGCCAAGACTACTCGCTTTCCTACGAGCAGTACTTC. Amino acid sequence: CASSQDYSLSYEQYF.